This TCR beta chain was retrieved from a study of CD4+ T cells in melanoma. CDR1 is SGHDN, CDR2 FVKESK, per germline. CDR3 length: 14 residues. V was clipped by 4 bases and J by 4 bases; unmatched bases: 3. Clones were read by immunoSEQ multiplex PCR, and TCRdb kept only the in-frame ones, dropping some. This table has 17,000 or so clones, 80% to 90% appearing once. The chain is built from TRBV14 and TRBJ1-4; 7 nucleotides match TRBD1. The sequence came from a human donor with melanoma. The material sequenced was cells from a culture (not recorded whether cultured in vitro). In DNA form, the CDR3 reads TGTGCCAGCAGCCCGGGACAGTTTAATGAAAAACTGTTTTTT. As protein: CASSPGQFNEKLFF.